This T cell receptor gamma chain stems from a study of Vδ1+ human thymocytes listed by TCRdb under 2018. Regarding the complete study: mRNA-level TRG and TRD CDR3 repertoires of highly purified Vdelta1+ thymocytes from young children were characterised as a data resource. Validation of the multiplex-based CDR3 amplicon strategy against 5'RACE-based CDR3 amplicon generation methods had been performed previously.

What the authors observed across the whole study: Even though sort purity was high, about 20% of thymic TRD sequences were Vdelta2 (and few were Vdelta3), which was not the case for the peripheral blood Vdelta1+ controls. Because no clustering by age or sex was observed, donors were not stratified by these variables in the analyses. Donors shared many TRG clonotypes (up to about 6.9x10^3), but TRD repertoires were essentially private, with at most 120 shared. Because unexpected Vdelta2 sequences could lead to misinterpretation of bulk repertoire data, the authors recommended using highly purified populations and single-cell validation. In contrast to oligoclonal peripheral blood repertoires, thymic TRG and TRD repertoires appeared to be highly polyclonal with Gaussian CDR3 length distributions.

RNA was isolated using the RNeasy mini kit, and reverse transcription was performed with Superscript III. To generate the CDR3 amplicons, a multiplex PCR was run using pooled V-gene forward primers together with a constant-region reverse primer that carried Illumina adaptor overhangs. After gel purification, amplicons were indexed with Nextera index primers over roughly 8 extra PCR cycles and were then purified with AMPure XP beads. Sequencing of libraries was performed on an Illumina MiSeq using paired-end 250 bp reads, dual indexing and an approximately 21% PhiX spike-in. In the source study's methods: FastQC was used to check read quality, and ea-utils fastq-join was used to merge TRG read pairs. IMGT/HighV-QUEST was used to annotate sequences, retaining only productive sequences with an unambiguous V-gene assignment, and each clonotype was defined by an identical CDR3 sequence. Downstream analysis used VDJtools 1.1.1, tcR 2.2.3, Treemap and vegan Shannon diversity in R 3.4.4. Public reads were reanalyzed in TCRdb with CATT, and rows carrying the same DNA were merged afterwards. These V and J calls originate from TCRdb's pipeline instead of the authors' own analysis. This sample lists tens of thousands of gamma-chain clones; about a fifth were detected once. The ten top clones hold roughly 1.9% of the sample.

With regard to this clone: Its antigen specificity is not known. Base qualities are not at hand, and no much larger clone is one base apart. Additional DNA sequences in this sample encode the identical CDR3.

Thymic samples were depleted of alphabeta T cells, then CD3+ TCRVdelta1+ TCRVdelta2- thymocytes were FACS-sorted. Sorted Vdelta1+ thymocyte purity ranged from roughly 96% to 99.6%. The thymic specimens were obtained from seven or eight paediatric patients who were undergoing corrective cardiac surgery and ranged in age from 5 days to 15 months. After the thymic tissue was dispersed, mononuclear cells were isolated using a Histopaque-1077 density gradient. The staining antibodies were anti-TCRVdelta1 clone TS8.2, anti-TCRVdelta2 clone B6, anti-CD3 clone HIT3a and anti-TCRalphabeta clone IP26. Taken from cysteine to phenylalanine, the CDR3 has 12 residues. Left in the record is the CDR3 DNA by itself, 36 bases read in frame from the first base. Relative to germline, V is missing 0 bases and J is missing 10 bases, with 6 bases of the junction outside any gene match. CDR1 and CDR2 (GITISATS, ISYDGTV) derive from the germline V gene (reference sequence).

Sequencing was done on a sample of Vdelta1+ gamma-delta thymocytes from the thymus. Read against the paper, the sample's cell subset or site label means: FACS-sorted CD3+ TCRalphabeta- TCRVdelta1+ TCRVdelta2- thymocytes. The clonotype comes from a boy under three years old who had congenital heart surgery. The sequence joins TRGV9 to TRGJ1 or TRGJ2. The nucleotide sequence is TGTGCCTTGTGGGAGGTGCTGGGCAAGAAACTCTTT. Translated, this gives CALWEVLGKKLF.